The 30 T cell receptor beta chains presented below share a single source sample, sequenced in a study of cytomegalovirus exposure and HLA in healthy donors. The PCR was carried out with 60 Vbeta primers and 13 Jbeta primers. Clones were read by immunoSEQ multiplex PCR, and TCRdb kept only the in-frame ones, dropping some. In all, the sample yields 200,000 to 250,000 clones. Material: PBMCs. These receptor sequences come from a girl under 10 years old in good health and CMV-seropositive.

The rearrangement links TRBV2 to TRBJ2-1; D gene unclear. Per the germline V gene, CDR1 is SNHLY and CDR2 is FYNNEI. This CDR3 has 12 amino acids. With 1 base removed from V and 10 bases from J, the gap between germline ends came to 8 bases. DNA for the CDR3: TGTGCCAGCAGTGAAGGCGTCGTAGAGCAGTTCTTC. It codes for CASSEGVVEQFF.

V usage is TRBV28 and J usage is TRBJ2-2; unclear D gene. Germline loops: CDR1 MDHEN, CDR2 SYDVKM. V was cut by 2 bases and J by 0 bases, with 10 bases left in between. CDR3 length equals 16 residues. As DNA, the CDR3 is TGTGCCAGCAGTTTAAGGTGGGCAGCGAACACCGGGGAGCTGTTTTTT. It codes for CASSLRWAANTGELFF. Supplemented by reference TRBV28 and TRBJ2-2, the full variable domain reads DVKVTQSSRYLVKRTGEKVFLECVQDMDHENMFWYRQDPGLGLRLIYFSYDVKMKEKGDIPEGYSVSREKKERFSLILESASTNQTSMYLCASSLRWAANTGELFFGEGSRLTVL.

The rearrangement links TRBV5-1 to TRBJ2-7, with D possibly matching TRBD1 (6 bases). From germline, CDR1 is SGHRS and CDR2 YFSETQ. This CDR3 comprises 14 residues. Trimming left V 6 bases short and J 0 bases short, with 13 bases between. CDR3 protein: CASTEQGFSYEQYF. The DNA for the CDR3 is TGCGCCAGCACCGAACAGGGTTTCTCCTACGAGCAGTACTTC.

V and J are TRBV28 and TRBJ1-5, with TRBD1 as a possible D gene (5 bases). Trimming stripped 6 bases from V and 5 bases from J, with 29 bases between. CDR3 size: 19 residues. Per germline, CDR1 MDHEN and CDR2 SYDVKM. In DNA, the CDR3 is TGTGCCAGCAGGCGGCGGGACCCAGGGAGGCCTGAAGCGGATCAGCCCCAGCATTTT. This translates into CASRRRDPGRPEADQPQHF.

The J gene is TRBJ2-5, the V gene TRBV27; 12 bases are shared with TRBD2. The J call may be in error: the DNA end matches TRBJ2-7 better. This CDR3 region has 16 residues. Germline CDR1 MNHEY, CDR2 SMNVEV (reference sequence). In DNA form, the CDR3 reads TGTGCCAGCAGTTCTAGCGGGAGGGCCCGTTCCTACGAGCAGTACTTC. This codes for CASSSSGRARSYEQYF.

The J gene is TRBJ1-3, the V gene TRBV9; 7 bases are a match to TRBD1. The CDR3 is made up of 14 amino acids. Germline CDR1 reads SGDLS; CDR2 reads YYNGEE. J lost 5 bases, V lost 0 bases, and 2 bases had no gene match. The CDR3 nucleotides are TGTGCCAGCAGCGTAGGGGACAGCCGAAACACCATATATTTT. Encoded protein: CASSVGDSRNTIYF.

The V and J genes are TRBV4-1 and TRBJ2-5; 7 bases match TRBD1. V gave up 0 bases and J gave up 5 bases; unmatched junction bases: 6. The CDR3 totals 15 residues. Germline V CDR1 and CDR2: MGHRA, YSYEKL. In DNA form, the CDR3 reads TGCGCCAGCAGCCAAGAAGGGGGCGCAGGGGAGACCCAGTACTTC. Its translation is CASSQEGGAGETQYF.

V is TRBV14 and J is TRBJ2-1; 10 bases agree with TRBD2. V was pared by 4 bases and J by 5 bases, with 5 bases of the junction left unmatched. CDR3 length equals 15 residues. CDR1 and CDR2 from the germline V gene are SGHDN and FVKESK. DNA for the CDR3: TGTGCCAGCAGCCTCCTAGGACTAGCGGACAATGAGCAGTTCTTC. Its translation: CASSLLGLADNEQFF.

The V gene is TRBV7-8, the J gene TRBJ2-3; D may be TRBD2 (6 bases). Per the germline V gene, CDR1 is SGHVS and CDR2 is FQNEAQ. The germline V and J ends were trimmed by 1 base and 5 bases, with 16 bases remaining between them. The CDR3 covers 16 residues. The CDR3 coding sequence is TGTGCCAGCAGCTTAGAAGGAGGGCAATGGAAAGATACGCAGTATTTT. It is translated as CASSLEGGQWKDTQYF.

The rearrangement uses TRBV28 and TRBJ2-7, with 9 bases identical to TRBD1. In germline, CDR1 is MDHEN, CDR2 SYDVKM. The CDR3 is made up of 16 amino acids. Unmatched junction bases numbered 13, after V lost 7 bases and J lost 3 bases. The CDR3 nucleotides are TGTGCCAGCACAAACAGGGGGCGACTTCTTTTCTACGAGCAGTACTTC. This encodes CASTNRGRLLFYEQYF.

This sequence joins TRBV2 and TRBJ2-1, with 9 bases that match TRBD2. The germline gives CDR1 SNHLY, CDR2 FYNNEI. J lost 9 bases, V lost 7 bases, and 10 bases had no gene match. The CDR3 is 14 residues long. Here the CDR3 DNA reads TGTGCCAGCATGAGGTTAGCGGGAGCTGGTGAGCAGTTCTTC. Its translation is CASMRLAGAGEQFF. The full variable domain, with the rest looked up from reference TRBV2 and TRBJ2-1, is EPEVTQTPSHQVTQMGQEVILRCVPISNHLYFYWYRQILGQKVEFLVSFYNNEISEKSEIFDDQFSVERPDGSNFTLKIRSTKLEDSAMYFCASMRLAGAGEQFFGPGTRLTVL.

The CDR3 DNA follows: TGCGCCAGCAGCTTGGGGACTAGCGGGAACGGTGAGCAGTTCTTC. Its protein product is CASSLGTSGNGEQFF. V usage is TRBV5-1 and J usage is TRBJ2-1; 12 bases match TRBD2. The CDR3 extends over 15 amino acids. Per the germline V gene, CDR1 is SGHRS and CDR2 is YFSETQ. V shed 0 bases and J 9 bases; nucleotides not matched to a gene: 4.

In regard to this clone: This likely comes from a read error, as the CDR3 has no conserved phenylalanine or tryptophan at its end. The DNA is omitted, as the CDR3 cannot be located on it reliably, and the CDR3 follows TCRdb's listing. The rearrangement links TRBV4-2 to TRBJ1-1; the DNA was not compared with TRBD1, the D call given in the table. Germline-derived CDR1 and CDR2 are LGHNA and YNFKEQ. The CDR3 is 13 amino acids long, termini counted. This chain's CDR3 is CASSQDKEGEKFL.

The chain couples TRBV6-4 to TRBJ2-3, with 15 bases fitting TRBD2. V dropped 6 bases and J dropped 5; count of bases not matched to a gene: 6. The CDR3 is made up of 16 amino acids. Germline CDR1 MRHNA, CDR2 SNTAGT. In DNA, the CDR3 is TGTGCCAGCAGCCGGACTAGCGGGAGGGCCGAAGATACGCAGTATTTT. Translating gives CASSRTSGRAEDTQYF.

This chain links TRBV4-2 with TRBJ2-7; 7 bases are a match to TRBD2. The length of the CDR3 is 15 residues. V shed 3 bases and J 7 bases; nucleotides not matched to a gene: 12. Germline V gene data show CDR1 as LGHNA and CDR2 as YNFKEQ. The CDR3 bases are TGTGCCAGCAGCCATACCCCCGGGACTATTAATGAGCAGTACTTC. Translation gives CASSHTPGTINEQYF.

CDR3 nucleotides: TGCAGCGCTCGGGGGAGGTTAGCTAATGAAAAACTGTTTTTT. Its translation: CSARGRLANEKLFF. The chain has TRBV29-1 and TRBJ1-4; D is possibly TRBD1 (5 bases). Germline values: CDR1 SQVTM, CDR2 ANQGSEA. Trimming took off 7 bases at V and 3 bases at J, with 15 bases between the two ends. The CDR3 has 14 amino acids.

This CDR3 is CASRDLSGNTIYF. The CDR3 bases are TGTGCCAGCAGGGACTTGTCTGGAAACACCATATATTTT. The chain couples TRBV27 to TRBJ1-3, with D unclear. CDR1 is MNHEY and CDR2 is SMNVEV in the germline V gene (reference sequence). Trimming stripped 6 bases from V and 1 base from J, with 7 bases between. CDR3 length: 13 residues.

The CDR3 protein is CAIAGGLGYEQYF. The CDR3 bases are TGTGCCATAGCCGGAGGCTTGGGGTACGAGCAGTACTTC. The chain combines TRBV28 with TRBJ2-7; D is perhaps TRBD2 (5 bases). CDR1 and CDR2 from the germline V gene are MDHEN and SYDVKM. CDR3 length: 13 amino acids. V dropped 10 bases and J dropped 4 bases, with 17 bases sitting between them.

CDR3 loop: CASSIDLRGLETQYF. CDR3 DNA sequence: TGTGCCAGTAGTATAGATCTACGGGGGTTGGAGACCCAGTACTTC. This chain links TRBV19 with TRBJ2-5; maybe TRBD2 (6 bases). Germline V gene lookup returns CDR1 LNHDA and CDR2 SQIVND (reference sequence). The V end lost 0 bases, the J end lost 5 bases, and 13 bases lay between the germline ends. There are 15 residues in the CDR3.

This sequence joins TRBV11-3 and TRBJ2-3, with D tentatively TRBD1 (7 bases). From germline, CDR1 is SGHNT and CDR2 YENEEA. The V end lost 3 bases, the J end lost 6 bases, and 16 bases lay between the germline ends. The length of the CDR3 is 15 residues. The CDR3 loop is CASSLDRGLADTQYF. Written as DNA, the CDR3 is TGTGCCAGCAGCTTGGATAGGGGGCTAGCGGATACGCAGTATTTT.

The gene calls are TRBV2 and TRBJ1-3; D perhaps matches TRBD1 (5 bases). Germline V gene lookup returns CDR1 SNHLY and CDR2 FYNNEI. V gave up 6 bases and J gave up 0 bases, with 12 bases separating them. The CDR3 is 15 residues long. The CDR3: CASSEQGISGNTIYF. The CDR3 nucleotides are TGTGCCAGCAGCGAGCAGGGCATCTCTGGAAACACCATATATTTT. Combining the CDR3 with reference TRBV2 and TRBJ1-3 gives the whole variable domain EPEVTQTPSHQVTQMGQEVILRCVPISNHLYFYWYRQILGQKVEFLVSFYNNEISEKSEIFDDQFSVERPDGSNFTLKIRSTKLEDSAMYFCASSEQGISGNTIYFGEGSWLTVV.

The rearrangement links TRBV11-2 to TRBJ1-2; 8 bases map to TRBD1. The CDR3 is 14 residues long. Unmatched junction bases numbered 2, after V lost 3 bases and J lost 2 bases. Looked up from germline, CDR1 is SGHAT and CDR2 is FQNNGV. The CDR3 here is CASSFGQGNYGYTF. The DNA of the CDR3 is TGTGCCAGCAGCTTCGGACAGGGAAACTATGGCTACACCTTC. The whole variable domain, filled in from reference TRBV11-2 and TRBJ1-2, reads EAGVAQSPRYKIIEKRQSVAFWCNPISGHATLYWYQQILGQGPKLLIQFQNNGVVDDSQLPKDRFSAERLKGVDSTLKIQPAKLEDSAVYLCASSFGQGNYGYTFGSGTRLTVV.

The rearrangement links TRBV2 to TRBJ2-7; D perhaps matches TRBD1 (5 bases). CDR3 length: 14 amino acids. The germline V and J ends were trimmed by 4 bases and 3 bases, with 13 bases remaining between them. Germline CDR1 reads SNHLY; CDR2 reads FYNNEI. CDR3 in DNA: TGTGCCAGCAGTGCGGCAGGGTCGGTCTACGAGCAGTACTTC. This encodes CASSAAGSVYEQYF.

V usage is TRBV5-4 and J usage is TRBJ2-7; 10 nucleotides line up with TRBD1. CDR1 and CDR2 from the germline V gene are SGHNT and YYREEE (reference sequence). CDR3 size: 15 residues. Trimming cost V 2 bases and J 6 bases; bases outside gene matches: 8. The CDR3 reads CASSFEPGQGREQYF. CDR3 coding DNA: TGTGCCAGCAGCTTCGAACCGGGACAGGGGCGCGAGCAGTACTTC.

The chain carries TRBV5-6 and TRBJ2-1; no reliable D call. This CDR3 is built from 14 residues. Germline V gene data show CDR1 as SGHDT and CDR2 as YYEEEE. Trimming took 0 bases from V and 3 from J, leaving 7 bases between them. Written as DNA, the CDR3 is TGTGCCAGCAGCTTGGGATCCGGCTACAATGAGCAGTTCTTC. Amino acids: CASSLGSGYNEQFF. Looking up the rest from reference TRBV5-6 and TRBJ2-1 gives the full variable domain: DAGVTQSPTHLIKTRGQQVTLRCSPKSGHDTVSWYQQALGQGPQFIFQYYEEEERQRGNFPDRFSGHQFPNYSSELNVNALLLGDSALYLCASSLGSGYNEQFFGPGTRLTVL.

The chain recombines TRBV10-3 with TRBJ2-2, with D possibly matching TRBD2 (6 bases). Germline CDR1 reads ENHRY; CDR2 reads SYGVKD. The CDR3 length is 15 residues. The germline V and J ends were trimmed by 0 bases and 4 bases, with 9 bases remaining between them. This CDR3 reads CAISESKGGTGELFF. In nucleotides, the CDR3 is TGTGCCATCAGTGAGTCGAAGGGAGGCACCGGGGAGCTGTTTTTT.

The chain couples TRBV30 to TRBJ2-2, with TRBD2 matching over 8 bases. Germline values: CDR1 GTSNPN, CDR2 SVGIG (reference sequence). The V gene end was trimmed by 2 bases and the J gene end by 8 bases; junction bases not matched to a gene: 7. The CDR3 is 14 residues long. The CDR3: CAWSLAGLGGELFF. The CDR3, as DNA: TGTGCCTGGAGTCTAGCGGGTCTAGGGGGGGAGCTGTTTTTT. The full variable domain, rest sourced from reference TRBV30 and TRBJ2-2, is SQTIHQWPATLVQPVGSPLSLECTVEGTSNPNLYWYRQAAGRGLQLLFYSVGIGQISSEVPQNLSASRPQDRQFILSSKKLLLSDSGFYLCAWSLAGLGGELFFGEGSRLTVL.

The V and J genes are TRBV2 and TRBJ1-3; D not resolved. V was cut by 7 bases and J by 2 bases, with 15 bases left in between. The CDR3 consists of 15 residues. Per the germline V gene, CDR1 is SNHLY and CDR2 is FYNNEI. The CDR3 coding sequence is TGTGCCAGCAACCGACAACTTCCTACTGGAAACACCATATATTTT. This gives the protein CASNRQLPTGNTIYF.

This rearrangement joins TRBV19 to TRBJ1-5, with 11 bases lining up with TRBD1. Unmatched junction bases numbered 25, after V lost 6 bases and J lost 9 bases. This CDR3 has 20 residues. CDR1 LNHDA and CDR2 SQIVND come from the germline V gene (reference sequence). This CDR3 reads CASSKPTGTGGSLTGVPQHF. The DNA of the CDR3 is TGTGCCAGTAGCAAACCTACCGGGACAGGGGGATCTCTAACCGGGGTGCCCCAGCATTTT.

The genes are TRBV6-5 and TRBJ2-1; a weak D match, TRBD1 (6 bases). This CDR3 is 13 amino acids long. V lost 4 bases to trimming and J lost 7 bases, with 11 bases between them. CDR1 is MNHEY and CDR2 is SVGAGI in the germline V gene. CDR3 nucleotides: TGTGCCAGCAGTTGGGGGCCTGGGAATGAGCAGTTCTTC. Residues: CASSWGPGNEQFF.